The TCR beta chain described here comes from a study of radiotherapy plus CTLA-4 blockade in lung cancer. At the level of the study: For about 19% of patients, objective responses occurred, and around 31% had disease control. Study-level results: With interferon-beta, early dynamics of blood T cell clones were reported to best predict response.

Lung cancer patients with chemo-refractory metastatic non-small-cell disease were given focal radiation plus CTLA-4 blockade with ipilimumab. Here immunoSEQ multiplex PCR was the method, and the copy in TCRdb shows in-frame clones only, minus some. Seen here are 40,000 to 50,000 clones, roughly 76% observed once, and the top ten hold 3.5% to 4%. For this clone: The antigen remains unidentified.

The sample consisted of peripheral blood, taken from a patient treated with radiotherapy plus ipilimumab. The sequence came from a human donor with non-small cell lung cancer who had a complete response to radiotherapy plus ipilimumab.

The CDR3 reads CASSLAGTGSFYEQYF. In nucleotides, the CDR3 is TGTGCCAGCAGCTTAGCCGGGACAGGGTCGTTCTACGAGCAGTACTTC. This chain uses TRBV7-2 with TRBJ2-7; 9 nucleotides match TRBD1. CDR1 is SGHTA, CDR2 FQGNSA, per germline. The CDR3 has 16 amino acids. Losses at the gene ends were 0 bases for V and 3 bases for J; bases not matched to a gene: 6.